This is a list of T cell receptor beta chains from one sample in a study of T cell clones after liver transplantation. The assay was immunoSEQ multiplex PCR, and TCRdb's table has in-frame clones only and misses some. The table has 20,000 to 25,000 clones, roughly 69% seen once. Specimen: CD4+ T cells from blood, collected before liver transplant. The receptors derive from a human donor who received a liver transplant. Each CDR3 is given with its conserved first and last residue. A D gene is named only where the DNA matches it firmly. Clone size is shown for a subset of rows, as once, few, many or a class of expanded clone.

-,13,TRBJ2-5,-,TRBV13,TGTGCCAGCAGCTTACGGGCCGGGGAGACCCAGTACTTC,CASSLRAGETQYF
-,14,TRBJ2-7,-,TRBV30,TGTGCCTGGAGTGTGGGAGGGGGAGCCTACGAGCAGTACTTC,CAWSVGGGAYEQYF
-,17,TRBJ2-5,TRBD2,TRBV11-3,TGTGCCAGCAGCGCCCGTGCGGGACTAGCCTCCAGAGAGACCCAGTACTTC,CASSARAGLASRETQYF
-,16,TRBJ2-1,TRBD2,TRBV11-1,TGTGCCAGCAGCTTATCTCTAGCGGGGGGATACAATGAGCAGTTCTTC,CASSLSLAGGYNEQFF
few,13,TRBJ2-2,TRBD1,TRBV11-2,TGTGCCAGCAGCACAGGGGACACCGGGGAGCTGTTTTTT,CASSTGDTGELFF
-,13,TRBJ2-7,-,TRBV28,TGTGCCAGCAGTTTGGATAGGCTTTACGAGCAGTACTTC,CASSLDRLYEQYF
-,13,TRBJ2-2,-,TRBV19,TGTGCCAGTAGTATCGGGGGAACCGGGGAGCTGTTTTTT,CASSIGGTGELFF
once,13,TRBJ1-2,-,TRBV19,TGTGCCAGTAGTATGGCAGGGTCCCATGGCTACACCTTC,CASSMAGSHGYTF
-,14,TRBJ2-5,TRBD2,TRBV19,TGTGCCAGTAGTCCCGCGGGGGGGCAAGAGACCCAGTACTTC,CASSPAGGQETQYF
-,12,TRBJ1-5,-,TRBV6-5,TGTGCCAGCAGTCCGAGAGGACAGCCCCAGCATTTT,CASSPRGQPQHF
few,14,TRBJ1-1,-,TRBV6-6,TGTGCCAGCAAAGTGAGCCCTGCGAACACTGAAGCTTTCTTT,CASKVSPANTEAFF
-,16,TRBJ2-4,TRBD1,TRBV5-8,TGTGCCAGCAGCTTGAAGTATAACAGGGGGCAAAACATTCAGTACTTC,CASSLKYNRGQNIQYF
-,16,TRBJ2-4,TRBD2,TRBV7-2,TGTGCCAGCAGCATCCCGGGACTAGCGGTAAAAAACATTCAGTACTTC,CASSIPGLAVKNIQYF
-,15,TRBJ1-2,-,TRBV7-9,TGTGCCAGCAGCTTAGGTTCCGCAGGGAGCTATGGCTACACCTTC,CASSLGSAGSYGYTF
-,16,TRBJ2-1,-,TRBV19,TGTGCCAGTAGTTCTCTCGGGGGGCGGTCCTACAATGAGCAGTTCTTC,CASSSLGGRSYNEQFF
once,14,TRBJ1-1,TRBD1,TRBV29-1,TGCAGCGTTTCTAGGTTTGCAGGGGGGACTGAAGCTTTCTTT,CSVSRFAGGTEAFF
-,14,TRBJ2-1,TRBD2,TRBV7-9,TGTGCCAGCAGCTTTTGGCTAGCGGGGAATGAGCAGTTCTTC,CASSFWLAGNEQFF
few,13,TRBJ1-3,-,TRBV28,TGTGCCAGCATCCACCCCGCCGGACGCGAGATATATTTT,CASIHPAGREIYF
-,14,TRBJ2-1,-,TRBV5-1,TGCGCCAGCAGCCCCGCCCAAGAAGGAAGTGAGCAGTTCTTC,CASSPAQEGSEQFF
-,14,TRBJ1-6,-,TRBV6-1,TGTGCCAGCAGTCCGGGACTCGCCGGGTCACCCCTCCACTTT,CASSPGLAGSPLHF
once,16,TRBJ2-2,-,TRBV11-2,TGTGCCAGCAGCTTAGAGGGGGCCGCGAACACCGGGGAGCTGTTTTTT,CASSLEGAANTGELFF
-,15,TRBJ1-5,TRBD1,TRBV30,TGTGCCTGGAGTGTAGGGGGACAGGGCAATCAGCCCCAGCATTTT,CAWSVGGQGNQPQHF
few,17,TRBJ2-2,TRBD2,TRBV7-2,TGTGCCAGCAGCTTAGCGCGGCAGCGGGGGTACACCGGGGAGCTGTTTTTT,CASSLARQRGYTGELFF
-,14,TRBJ2-5,TRBD1,TRBV28,TGTGCCAGCAGTCGGGGACAGACCGCTGAGACCCAGTACTTC,CASSRGQTAETQYF
-,15,TRBJ2-3,-,TRBV30,TGTGCCTGGAGTGATGCGACAGGTGTCACAGATACGCAGTATTTT,CAWSDATGVTDTQYF
-,14,TRBJ1-6,-,TRBV7-2,TGTGCCAGCAGCTATTCCAGGGGAGCTTCACCCCTCCACTTT,CASSYSRGASPLHF
once,14,TRBJ1-4,-,TRBV6-6,TGTGCCAGCAGTTTGGGGGGGACTAATGAAAAACTGTTTTTT,CASSLGGTNEKLFF
-,14,TRBJ2-1,-,TRBV6-6,TGTGCCAGCAGAGGAGCAGAACCCTACAATGAGCAGTTCTTC,CASRGAEPYNEQFF
few,11,TRBJ1-5,-,TRBV20-1,TGCAGTGCTAGAGATAGGGGATCGCAGCATTTT,CSARDRGSQHF
-,13,TRBJ2-3,-,TRBV9,TGTGCCAGCAGCCACGGATTCCCAGATACGCAGTATTTT,CASSHGFPDTQYF
-,15,TRBJ2-7,TRBD1,TRBV5-1,TGCGCCAGCAGCTCTCGGACAGGGGGCTTTGACGAGCAGTACTTC,CASSSRTGGFDEQYF
-,14,TRBJ2-1,-,TRBV7-2,TGTGCCAGCAGCTCGTCTTTGGAAGTTAAGGGGCAGTTCTTC,CASSSSLEVKGQFF
-,17,TRBJ1-1,-,TRBV27,TGTGCCAGCAGTCTCAAAGGGGGGGGACTCCCGAACACTGAAGCTTTCTTT,CASSLKGGGLPNTEAFF
-,16,TRBJ2-2,TRBD2,TRBV9,TGTGCCAGCAGCCCAGTAGCGGGAGGGACCACCGGGGAGCTGTTTTTT,CASSPVAGGTTGELFF
few,14,TRBJ2-2,-,TRBV19,TGTGCCAGCCGCTTGTTTTCGAACACCGGGGAGCTGTTTTTT,CASRLFSNTGELFF
medium-sized,13,TRBJ2-3,-,TRBV11-3,TGTGCCAGCAGTATTGGAAGTGCAGATACGCAGTATTTT,CASSIGSADTQYF
-,14,TRBJ1-5,-,TRBV21-1,TGTGCCAGCAGCAAGGGAGGGGGCGATCAGCCCCAGCATTTT,CASSKGGGDQPQHF
-,15,TRBJ2-5,TRBD2,TRBV11-2,TGTGCCAGCACCCTGACGGGGGGGCAGGGAGAGACCCAGTACTTC,CASTLTGGQGETQYF
few,14,TRBJ2-7,-,TRBV6-1,TGTGCCAGCAGTGAGCTGTCAGGGTCCTACGAGCAGTACTTC,CASSELSGSYEQYF
-,15,TRBJ2-7,-,TRBV2,TGTGCCAGCAGTCTCCGACAGGTCAGCTCCTACGAGCAGTACTTC,CASSLRQVSSYEQYF
few,15,TRBJ1-2,TRBD1,TRBV5-1,TGCGCCAGCAGCTTGGGGGGACAGGATCACTATGGCTACACCTTC,CASSLGGQDHYGYTF
-,15,TRBJ2-2,TRBD2,TRBV28,TGTGCCAGCACGCGGGGGGGCCTTAACACCGGGGAGCTGTTTTTT,CASTRGGLNTGELFF
-,13,TRBJ2-7,TRBD1,TRBV28,TGTGCCAGCAGCCCTGGACAGGGCTCCGAGCAGTACTTC,CASSPGQGSEQYF
few,14,TRBJ2-7,TRBD1,TRBV27,TGTGCCAGCAGTCCCTCGACAGGGGGCTACGAGCAGTACTTC,CASSPSTGGYEQYF
-,15,TRBJ1-1,-,TRBV10-3,TGTGCCATCAGTGAGCATTTAGGGGGGAGCACTGAAGCTTTCTTT,CAISEHLGGSTEAFF